This T cell receptor (beta chain) appears in the sequencing data of a study of control samples from healthy donors and cancer patients (dated by TCRdb to about 2020). The library was produced with the immunoSEQ multiplex PCR assay. TCRdb provides this immuneACCESS table in a form limited to in-frame rearrangements. Some clones are lacking; in checked studies, under half of them reflect an unresolved V gene, and why the rest are absent is not known. This sample comprises about 130,000 clones, approximately 94% of them detected only once. The ten largest clones capture roughly 4% of the sample. This clone appeared a few times. No cognate antigen has been identified for it. Per-base quality was not reported, and no clone a single base away is much larger than it. The CDR3 numbers 15 residues from cysteine through phenylalanine. Just the 45-base CDR3 DNA is kept, in frame starting at base 1. CDR1 and CDR2 are read off the germline V gene (reference sequence) as SEHNR and FQNEAQ. V is shortened by 2 bases, J by 0 bases, and the region joining them spans 8 bases.

Here the chain combines TRBV7-9 and TRBJ1-5; the D gene identity is not certain. The sequence was collected from a man under 40 in good health. Sequencing input: blood. Read as DNA, the sequence is TGTGCCAGCAGCTTAACGGCGGCTAGCAATCAGCCCCAGCATTTT. It translates as CASSLTAASNQPQHF.